This T cell receptor (beta chain) was recovered during a study of blood T cell repertoires in COVID-19. Study-wide background: Donors in the United States, Italy and Spain gave samples during acute or convalescent COVID-19. Sources were T cells, B-cell-depleted T cells, or PBMCs; the material itself was cDNA or gDNA.

In Seattle, patients joined the study during active infection and were tracked longitudinally. Assay used: immunoSEQ multiplex PCR; TCRdb lists only in-frame clones, some missing. In the table there are fewer than 700,000 clones, roughly 89% of which are singletons. The CDR3 has 11 residues. V lost 2 bases, J lost 8 bases, and 9 bases lay in between. The germline CDR1 and CDR2 sequences are DFQATT and SNEGSKA (reference sequence). The chain employs TRBV20-1 and TRBJ1-1; tentatively, D is TRBD1 (6 bases). The TCR comes from a woman aged 45-59 years with COVID-19, enrolled during active disease. Specimen: peripheral blood. CDR3 residues: CSARLDSEAFF. DNA for the CDR3: TGCAGTGCTAGATTGGACAGCGAAGCTTTCTTT.